The 22 T cell receptor beta chains presented below share a single source sample, sequenced in a study of shared clonotypes between healthy human individuals. Only in-frame clones appear in the TCRdb table, and some are missing; sequencing was by immunoSEQ multiplex PCR. Found here are about 2 million clones, 85% to 95% of them singletons; the top ten hold 0.85% to 1.3%. CD45RO-negative, CCR7-positively selected cells formed the naive CD8 fraction, excluding terminally differentiated effector memory CD45RA+ cells. Sequences were obtained from naive CD8+ T cells sorted from blood. These receptor sequences come from a man aged 18 to 29 in good health.

The J gene is TRBJ2-5, the V gene TRBV6-4; 11 positions match TRBD2. The CDR3 is 19 residues long. With V trimmed by 2 bases and J by 2 bases, 13 bases remained unmatched. Germline loops: CDR1 MRHNA, CDR2 SNTAGT. CDR3 nucleotides: TGTGCCAGCAGTGACCCTCCTAGCGGGGGGCCCCCTCCTCAAGAGACCCAGTACTTC. Translating it yields CASSDPPSGGPPPQETQYF.

The rearrangement links TRBV11-2 to TRBJ2-7; 7 positions match TRBD1. CDR1 SGHAT and CDR2 FQNNGV come from the germline V gene. J gave up 2 bases and V 4 bases, and 5 bases lay outside the gene matches. The CDR3 totals 14 residues. Here the CDR3 DNA reads TGTGCCAGCAGCTATGGGACAGCTGCCTACGAGCAGTACTTC. It codes for CASSYGTAAYEQYF.

This rearrangement joins TRBV23-1 to TRBJ2-5, with D unclear. TRBV23-1 is reported as an ORF; its role is uncertain. The CDR3 runs 15 residues. Between the trimmed V and J ends, which lost 4 bases and 5 bases, there was a span of 17 bases. DNA of the CDR3: TGCGCCAGCAGTCCCCGCAGGACGGTCGTGGAGACCCAGTACTTC. Its protein product is CASSPRRTVVETQYF.

The chain joins TRBV6-5 to TRBJ1-5; D not resolved. Germline values: CDR1 MNHEY, CDR2 SVGAGI. CDR3 length: 14 residues. V lost 8 bases to trimming and J lost 1 base, with 12 bases between them. In DNA, the CDR3 is TGTGCCAGCGGAGAGGGCGCGAGCAATCAGCCCCAGCATTTT. This gives the protein CASGEGASNQPQHF.

As to this clone: The sample has other DNA sequences that encode this CDR3 too. The chain is built from TRBV9 and TRBJ1-2; no clear D. CDR3 length: 14 amino acids. V gave up 0 bases and J gave up 0 bases, with 6 bases separating them. Germline V CDR1 and CDR2: SGDLS, YYNGEE. The CDR3 region is CASSVGGANYGYTF. In DNA form, the CDR3 reads TGTGCCAGCAGCGTAGGGGGTGCTAACTATGGCTACACCTTC.

The chain couples TRBV5-6 to TRBJ1-1; D gene ambiguous. V lost 0 bases, J lost 7 bases, and 10 bases lay in between. CDR1 SGHDT and CDR2 YYEEEE come from the germline V gene. The CDR3 sequence is 13 residues long. In DNA, the CDR3 is TGTGCCAGCAGCTTGGAGGCGGGCATTGAAGCTTTCTTT. Residues: CASSLEAGIEAFF.

The chain combines TRBV19 with TRBJ2-7, with TRBD1 as a possible D gene (5 bases). The germline gives CDR1 LNHDA, CDR2 SQIVND (reference sequence). V was pared by 5 bases and J by 6 bases, with 14 bases between. This CDR3 spans 13 amino acids. This chain's CDR3 is CASSSRAGIEQYF. In DNA form, the CDR3 reads TGTGCCAGTAGTTCCCGCGCAGGGATCGAGCAGTACTTC. Full variable domain (rest looked up from reference TRBV19 and TRBJ2-7): DGGITQSPKYLFRKEGQNVTLSCEQNLNHDAMYWYRQDPGQGLRLIYYSQIVNDFQKGDIAEGYSVSREKKESFPLTVTSAQKNPTAFYLCASSSRAGIEQYFGPGTRLTVT.

This chain links TRBV27 with TRBJ2-1, with 8 bases that match TRBD2. J lost 10 bases, V lost 3 bases, and 11 bases had no gene match. The CDR3 consists of 15 residues. The germline CDR1 and CDR2 sequences are MNHEY and SMNVEV (reference sequence). The DNA of the CDR3 is TGTGCCAGCAGTTTCGCGGCGGGAGGTATGGGGGAGCAGTTCTTC. It is translated as CASSFAAGGMGEQFF.

The chain uses TRBV30 and TRBJ2-3; 10 bases agree with TRBD1. The CDR3 is 15 amino acids. The V and J ends lost 2 bases and 4 bases, in that order; junction bases with no gene match: 6. Germline V CDR1 and CDR2: GTSNPN, SVGIG (reference sequence). The CDR3 loop is CAWSPGTGEADTQYF. CDR3 DNA sequence: TGTGCCTGGAGTCCCGGGACAGGGGAGGCAGATACGCAGTATTTT.

The genes are TRBV7-9 and TRBJ2-4, with 9 bases that match TRBD2. In germline, CDR1 is SEHNR, CDR2 FQNEAQ (reference sequence). The junction had 16 bases not matched to a gene; V was cut back by 4 bases and J by 12 bases. There are 16 residues in the CDR3. CDR3 protein: CASSSTTSVAGVSQYF. CDR3 nucleotide sequence: TGTGCCAGCAGCTCGACGACGTCGGTAGCGGGAGTTTCTCAGTACTTC.

The rearrangement links TRBV5-5 to TRBJ2-1; 10 nucleotides line up with TRBD2. The CDR3 totals 15 residues. Trimming at V came to 0 bases and at J to 7 bases, leaving 4 bases not matched to a gene. Germline V CDR1 and CDR2: SGHKS, YYEKEE (reference sequence). The CDR3 coding sequence is TGTGCCAGCAGCTTGGAAGCGGGAGGGGTGAATGAGCAGTTCTTC. Its translation is CASSLEAGGVNEQFF.

The chain joins TRBV15 to TRBJ1-5; D remains ambiguous. Trimming took off 2 bases at V and 2 bases at J, with 10 bases between the two ends. This CDR3 region has 15 residues. Germline V gives CDR1 LNHNV, CDR2 YYDKDF (reference sequence). The CDR3 loop is CATSRTSTGNQPQHF. The CDR3, as DNA: TGTGCCACCAGCAGAACGAGTACGGGCAATCAGCCCCAGCATTTT.

V gene TRBV27 combines with J gene TRBJ2-1, with 7 bases fitting TRBD2. Germline CDR1 and CDR2: MNHEY and SMNVEV (reference sequence). CDR3 length: 10 residues. The ends lost 10 bases at V and 10 bases at J; junction bases unmatched: 4. The CDR3: CATRGEEQFF. CDR3 nucleotides: TGTGCCACACGGGGGGAAGAGCAGTTCTTC.

This clone is a singleton in its sample. The genes are TRBV5-6 and TRBJ1-2; D call uncertain. This CDR3 region has 16 residues. Germline values: CDR1 SGHDT, CDR2 YYEEEE. V shed 2 bases and J shed 0 bases, with 14 bases lying between them. The CDR3 region has the DNA TGTGCCAGCAGCTTTGACGGGGAAACAGCTAACTATGGCTACACCTTC. It codes for CASSFDGETANYGYTF.

V gene TRBV5-1 combines with J gene TRBJ2-7; no clear D gene. In germline, CDR1 is SGHRS, CDR2 YFSETQ. V lost 2 bases and J 2 bases, leaving 8 bases between the germline ends. The CDR3 runs 13 residues. The CDR3 DNA sequence: TGCGCCAGCAGCTTTCGACCGGCCTACGAGCAGTACTTC. Translating it yields CASSFRPAYEQYF. Combining the CDR3 with reference TRBV5-1 and TRBJ2-7 gives the whole variable domain KAGVTQTPRYLIKTRGQQVTLSCSPISGHRSVSWYQQTPGQGLQFLFEYFSETQRNKGNFPGRFSGRQFSNSRSEMNVSTLELGDSALYLCASSFRPAYEQYFGPGTRLTVT.

The CDR3 is CASSLDHWYQPQHF. The CDR3 DNA reads as TGTGCCAGTTCCCTGGACCACTGGTATCAGCCCCAGCATTTT. V and J are TRBV19 and TRBJ1-5; D gene uncertain. Deletions cut 8 bases from V and 5 bases from J, with 16 bases between. This CDR3 has 14 residues. The germline CDR1 and CDR2 sequences are LNHDA and SQIVND (reference sequence).

The chain has TRBV7-9 and TRBJ2-1; D gene unclear. V was clipped by 0 bases and J by 5 bases, with 17 bases between them. This CDR3 comprises 17 residues. Germline V gives CDR1 SEHNR, CDR2 FQNEAQ (reference sequence). CDR3 region: CASSLAPGTITNNEQFF. In nucleotides, the CDR3 is TGTGCCAGCAGCTTAGCCCCAGGCACCATCACCAACAATGAGCAGTTCTTC.

This clone was counted a single time. The chain links TRBV9 to TRBJ2-5; no clear D. The CDR3 extends over 16 amino acids. V was clipped by 0 bases and J by 5 bases, with 17 bases between them. The germline V gene has CDR1 SGDLS and CDR2 YYNGEE. CDR3 coding DNA: TGTGCCAGCAGCGTAGGAGATAGTCACAAAGGGGAGACCCAGTACTTC. Translated, it gives CASSVGDSHKGETQYF.

In its sample, this clone was seen a few times. J is TRBJ2-7 and V is TRBV11-2, with 7 bases matching TRBD1. The V gene end was trimmed by 6 bases and the J gene end by 4 bases; junction bases not matched to a gene: 6. Germline CDR1 reads SGHAT; CDR2 reads FQNNGV. The CDR3 has 13 residues. CDR3 residues: CASRGQLTYEQYF. CDR3 DNA: TGTGCCAGCAGGGGACAGCTAACATACGAGCAGTACTTC.

The chain combines TRBV7-9 with TRBJ2-1; no firm D call. Germline V CDR1 and CDR2: SEHNR, FQNEAQ (reference sequence). This CDR3 has 13 residues. V lost 4 bases and J 5 bases, leaving 9 bases between the germline ends. In nucleotides, the CDR3 is TGTGCCAGCAGCTCCCAGACGGACAATGAGCAGTTCTTC. This gives the protein CASSSQTDNEQFF.

The chain links TRBV5-8 to TRBJ1-1, with D unclear. This CDR3 contains 13 residues. Looked up from germline, CDR1 is SGHTS and CDR2 is YDEGEE. V was cut by 5 bases and J by 1 base, with 9 bases left in between. CDR3 loop: CASRTRGNTEAFF. DNA for the CDR3: TGTGCCAGCAGGACGAGAGGGAACACTGAAGCTTTCTTT. The full variable domain, its missing parts supplied by reference TRBV5-8 and TRBJ1-1, is EAGVTQSPTHLIKTRGQQATLRCSPISGHTSVYWYQQALGLGLQFLLWYDEGEERNRGNFPPRFSGRQFPNYSSELNVNALELEDSALYLCASRTRGNTEAFFGQGTRLTVV.

The chain couples TRBV30 to TRBJ2-7; D possibly matches TRBD1 or TRBD2 (5 bases each). Germline lookup yields CDR1 GTSNPN and CDR2 SVGIG (reference sequence). V dropped 2 bases and J dropped 3 bases, with 11 bases sitting between them. CDR3 length equals 13 residues. CDR3: CAWSLGTDYEQYF. The CDR3 coding sequence is TGTGCCTGGAGTCTTGGGACGGACTACGAGCAGTACTTC.